The 4 T cell receptor beta chains below come from one sample, sequenced in a study of blood T cells in healthy people across ages. Using a J-beta primer mix together with a sample-barcoded 5' primer, a second PCR was run for roughly 6 to 12 cycles. A single record per CDR3 protein comes from TCRdb applying MiXCR to the 5' RACE reads. The sample carries 550,000 to 650,000 distinct CDR3 sequences, less than 35% recorded once. Material for sequencing was blood. These receptors were collected from a woman aged 80 or older in good health.

The chain is built from TRBV19 and TRBJ1-2, with D possibly TRBD1 on 6 matching bases. The germline V gene encodes CDR1 LNHDA and CDR2 SQIVND (reference sequence). Trimming pared 8 bases from V and 4 bases from J, leaving 17 bases between. The CDR3 totals 14 residues. The CDR3: CASGLGGRSYGYTF. The CDR3 DNA reads TGTGCCAGTGGCCTGGGGGGCCGGAGCTATGGCTACACCTTC.

This chain links TRBV2 with TRBJ1-5; D possibly corresponds to TRBD1 (5 bases). Trimming pared 3 bases from V and 1 base from J, leaving 10 bases between. CDR1 is SNHLY, CDR2 FYNNEI, per germline. This CDR3 region has 15 residues. The CDR3 protein is CASSEEGLSNQPQHF. CDR3 coding DNA: TGTGCCAGCAGTGAGGAGGGACTGAGCAATCAGCCCCAGCATTTT.

This rearrangement joins TRBV5-1 to TRBJ2-3, with 7 bases lining up with TRBD2. Germline V CDR1 and CDR2: SGHRS, YFSETQ. There are 16 residues in the CDR3. Losses at the gene ends were 1 base for V and 1 base for J; bases not matched to a gene: 6. As DNA, the CDR3 is TGCGCCAGCAGCTTGTTGCTGGGAGGGGGCACAGATACGCAGTATTTT. Protein sequence: CASSLLLGGGTDTQYF.

Here the CDR3 reads CASGLRQGNGRAPLHF. The DNA for the CDR3 is TGTGCCAGCGGGCTCCGACAGGGGAACGGCCGGGCACCCCTCCACTTT. V gene TRBV6-5 combines with J gene TRBJ1-6; TRBD1 matches at 8 bases. V lost 8 bases to trimming and J lost 11 bases; unmatched junction nucleotides: 17. The CDR3 contains 16 residues. Germline V gives CDR1 MNHEY, CDR2 SVGAGI.